These 19 T cell receptor beta chains originate from one sample sequenced in a study of response to subunit inactivated influenza vaccine. TCRdb called the RT-PCR reads again in MiXCR, with one record for every CDR3 protein. The sample yields over 750,000 distinct CDR3 sequences, less than 25% seen once. The specimen comprised PBMCs from blood, sampled 5 to 6 days after vaccination. These receptors all come from a man over 45 who received an inactivated influenza vaccine.

The V gene is TRBV4-1, the J gene TRBJ2-2; D unresolved. V dropped 0 bases and J dropped 7 bases, with 9 bases sitting between them. Germline V lookup: CDR1 MGHRA, CDR2 YSYEKL. The CDR3 sequence is 14 residues long. CDR3 residues: CASSQDLLGGELFF. The CDR3 region has the DNA TGCGCCAGCAGCCAAGATCTTTTGGGCGGGGAGCTGTTTTTT.

At least ten counts were recorded for this clonotype. The chain carries TRBV12-3 or TRBV12-4 and TRBJ2-7, with D perhaps assigned TRBD1 or TRBD2 (6 bases each). The CDR3 consists of 16 residues. The V and J ends lost 2 bases and 0 bases respectively, with 14 bases between them. This chain's CDR3 is CASSLTRGQSSYEQYF. The CDR3 DNA is TGTGCCAGCAGTTTAACCCGGGGGCAAAGCTCCTACGAGCAGTACTTC.

The chain combines TRBV24-1 with TRBJ2-1; 15 bases fit TRBD2. The CDR3 runs 16 residues. With 3 bases clipped from V and 7 bases from J, the junction kept 3 bases outside the gene matches. CDR1 and CDR2 from the germline V gene are KGHDR and SFDVKD. The CDR3 is CATSDVGLAGGNEQFF. The CDR3 DNA sequence: TGTGCCACCAGTGATGTGGGACTAGCGGGGGGAAATGAGCAGTTCTTC.

V gene TRBV5-1 combines with J gene TRBJ2-1; TRBD2 aligns across 10 bases. Trimming took 4 bases from V and 9 from J; bases not matched to a gene: 10. The germline V gene encodes CDR1 SGHRS and CDR2 YFSETQ. This CDR3 has 15 residues. CDR3 in DNA: TGCGCCAGCAGCCCTCCAGCGGGGGGGCGTAGTGAGCAGTTCTTC. Amino acids: CASSPPAGGRSEQFF.

The chain links TRBV2 to TRBJ2-3, with D unclear. The CDR3 length is 15 residues. CDR1 and CDR2 from the germline V gene are SNHLY and FYNNEI. The V gene lost 3 bases and the J gene lost 2 bases, with 12 bases spanning the gap. CDR3 region: CASSDGKVDTDTQYF. The CDR3 nucleotides are TGTGCCAGCAGTGATGGAAAGGTAGACACAGATACGCAGTATTTT. The complete variable domain, with remaining parts taken from reference TRBV2 and TRBJ2-3, reads EPEVTQTPSHQVTQMGQEVILRCVPISNHLYFYWYRQILGQKVEFLVSFYNNEISEKSEIFDDQFSVERPDGSNFTLKIRSTKLEDSAMYFCASSDGKVDTDTQYFGPGTRLTVL.

V gene TRBV5-5 combines with J gene TRBJ2-1, with 8 bases that match TRBD2. V shed 4 bases and J 8 bases; nucleotides not matched to a gene: 14. The CDR3 totals 16 residues. Looked up from germline, CDR1 is SGHKS and CDR2 is YYEKEE (reference sequence). CDR3 nucleotide sequence: TGTGCCAGCAGCCCCAGAGGGGGGACTAGTTACGATGAGCAGTTCTTC. Translation gives CASSPRGGTSYDEQFF.

The V call is TRBV10-3, the J call TRBJ2-2, with 8 bases fitting TRBD1. Germline V lookup: CDR1 ENHRY, CDR2 SYGVKD. The CDR3 runs 16 residues. V trimming: 3 bases; J trimming: 7 bases; junction bases outside the gene matches: 10. The CDR3 loop is CAISDPGQGPGGELFF. The CDR3 region has the DNA TGTGCCATCAGTGACCCAGGACAGGGACCTGGCGGGGAGCTGTTTTTT.

CDR3 loop: CASSLRTRGDTQYF. The CDR3, as DNA: TGTGCCAGCAGTTTAAGGACTAGGGGGGATACGCAGTATTTT. This chain joins TRBV12-3 or TRBV12-4 and TRBJ2-3, with a possible D match to TRBD2 (7 bases). V was trimmed by 2 bases and J by 6 bases, leaving 12 bases between them. The length of the CDR3 is 14 residues.

This clonotype was observed a handful of times. The chain joins TRBV12-3 or TRBV12-4 to TRBJ2-2; 9 nucleotides line up with TRBD1. The J segment lost 3 bases and the V segment lost 5 bases, leaving 4 bases of the junction unmatched. The CDR3 contains 15 residues. The CDR3 nucleotides are TGTGCCAGCAGTGGGGACAGGGTCCACACCGGGGAGCTGTTTTTT. The encoded protein is CASSGDRVHTGELFF.

The chain links TRBV12-3 or TRBV12-4 to TRBJ1-5; tentatively, D is TRBD1 (5 bases). The CDR3 extends over 14 amino acids. With 7 bases removed from V and 3 bases from J, the gap between germline ends came to 13 bases. CDR3 in DNA: TGTGCCAGCAAACGGGACCGATCCAATCAGCCCCAGCATTTT. It translates to CASKRDRSNQPQHF.

The table lists this clonotype with many counts. The chain links TRBV12-3 or TRBV12-4 to TRBJ2-3; D is uncertain. V was pared by 6 bases and J by 2 bases, with 6 bases between. The CDR3 has 12 amino acids. CDR3 region: CASSLYTDTQYF. For the CDR3, the DNA is TGTGCCAGCAGCTTATACACAGATACGCAGTATTTT.

V and J are TRBV7-9 and TRBJ2-3, with 10 bases matching TRBD2. V dropped 5 bases and J dropped 11; count of bases not matched to a gene: 4. This CDR3 is built from 12 residues. CDR1 SEHNR and CDR2 FQNEAQ come from the germline V gene (reference sequence). The DNA for the CDR3 is TGTGCCAGCAGCCTCCAGCGGGGGGGGCAGTATTTT. Its translation: CASSLQRGGQYF.

A few counts support this clonotype. The rearrangement joins TRBV7-2 to TRBJ2-7; the match to TRBD1 covers 7 bases. Germline lookup yields CDR1 SGHTA and CDR2 FQGNSA. The CDR3 sequence is 13 residues long. J gave up 6 bases and V 5 bases, and 7 bases lay outside the gene matches. CDR3 coding DNA: TGTGCCAGCAGCCCCGGGACAGTAGGCGAGCAGTACTTC. Translation gives CASSPGTVGEQYF.

This clonotype showed up just a few times. The chain combines TRBV7-2 with TRBJ2-7; 9 bases are shared with TRBD1. Germline V CDR1 and CDR2: SGHTA, FQGNSA. Trimming cost V 4 bases and J 1 base; bases outside gene matches: 5. There are 15 residues in the CDR3. CDR3 in DNA: TGTGCCAGCAGCTGGGACAGGGCTTATTCCTACGAGCAGTACTTC. Its translation is CASSWDRAYSYEQYF.

This chain connects TRBV7-9 to TRBJ2-3; tentative D call: TRBD2 (5 bases). The germline gives CDR1 SEHNR, CDR2 FQNEAQ (reference sequence). This CDR3 spans 15 amino acids. V lost 1 base and J lost 2, with 10 bases in between. CDR3 DNA: TGTGCCAGCAGCTTAGGACTACATTCCACAGATACGCAGTATTTT. It yields the protein CASSLGLHSTDTQYF.

This clonotype has only a few counts. The rearrangement uses TRBV7-9 and TRBJ1-6, with D tentatively TRBD1 (5 bases). With 1 base removed from V and 7 bases from J, the gap between germline ends came to 8 bases. The CDR3 runs to 14 residues. The germline V gene encodes CDR1 SEHNR and CDR2 FQNEAQ (reference sequence). The CDR3: CASSLVAGNSPLHF. The CDR3 DNA follows: TGTGCCAGCAGCTTAGTTGCAGGGAATTCACCCCTCCACTTT.

The chain has TRBV12-3 or TRBV12-4 and TRBJ1-4, with D tentatively TRBD1 (5 bases). CDR3 length: 14 residues. The V and J ends lost 5 bases and 7 bases respectively, with 14 bases between them. DNA of the CDR3: TGTGCCAGCAGTCAACAGGTTACTTCTGAAAAACTGTTTTTT. Residues: CASSQQVTSEKLFF.

Only a few counts were recorded for this clonotype. CDR3 loop: CASGQDQTPGEQYF. DNA of the CDR3: TGCGCCAGCGGACAGGACCAGACACCCGGCGAGCAGTACTTC. The chain links TRBV5-1 to TRBJ2-7; 7 bases fit TRBD1. The CDR3 has 14 residues. J lost 6 bases, V lost 7 bases, and 13 bases had no gene match. Germline V CDR1 and CDR2: SGHRS, YFSETQ.

This clonotype has a handful of counts. This chain joins TRBV27 and TRBJ2-7, with D tentatively TRBD2 (6 bases). V was clipped by 3 bases and J by 3 bases, with 12 bases between them. From germline, CDR1 is MNHEY and CDR2 SMNVEV (reference sequence). This CDR3 is 14 amino acids long. The CDR3 loop is CASSFMGGGYEQYF. The CDR3 coding sequence is TGTGCCAGCAGTTTCATGGGAGGTGGCTACGAGCAGTACTTC.